This TCR beta chain comes out of a study of long-term antiretroviral therapy in people with HIV. The CDR3 is made up of 11 amino acids. V was cut by 4 bases and J by 7 bases, with 10 bases left in between. Germline loops: CDR1 SQVTM, CDR2 ANQGSEA. The libraries were made with immunoSEQ v3.0 at survey level. The protocol was immunoSEQ multiplex PCR, while the TCRdb copy is restricted to in-frame clones and leaves out a portion. The data contain more than 25,000 clones, 97% of them singletons. The sequence derives from a man aged 30-40 years with HIV. The sequencing used unsorted PBMCs, collected 7.6 years after starting antiretroviral therapy. The gene calls are TRBV29-1 and TRBJ1-1; D remains unclear. DNA of the CDR3: TGCAGCGTTGGGGCAGCTGGTGAAGCTTTCTTT. It specifies CSVGAAGEAFF. The whole variable domain, filled in from reference TRBV29-1 and TRBJ1-1, reads SAVISQKPSRDICQRGTSLTIQCQVDSQVTMMFWYRQQPGQSLTLIATANQGSEATYESGFVIDKFPISRPNLTFSTLTVSNMSPEDSSIYLCSVGAAGEAFFGQGTRLTVV.